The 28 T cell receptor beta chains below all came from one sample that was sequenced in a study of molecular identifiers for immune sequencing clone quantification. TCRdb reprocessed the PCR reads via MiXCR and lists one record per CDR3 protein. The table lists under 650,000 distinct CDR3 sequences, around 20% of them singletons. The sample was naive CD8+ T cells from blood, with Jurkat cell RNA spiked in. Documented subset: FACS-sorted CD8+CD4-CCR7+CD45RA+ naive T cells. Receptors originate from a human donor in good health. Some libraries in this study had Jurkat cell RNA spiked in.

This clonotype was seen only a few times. Here the CDR3 reads CASSPSLGQGVNYGYTF. The CDR3 nucleotides are TGTGCCAGCAGTCCCTCCCTGGGACAGGGGGTTAACTATGGCTACACCTTC. The chain uses TRBV12-3 or TRBV12-4 and TRBJ1-2; 11 bases are shared with TRBD1. The CDR3 is made up of 17 amino acids. Trimming cost V 5 bases and J 1 base; bases outside gene matches: 9.

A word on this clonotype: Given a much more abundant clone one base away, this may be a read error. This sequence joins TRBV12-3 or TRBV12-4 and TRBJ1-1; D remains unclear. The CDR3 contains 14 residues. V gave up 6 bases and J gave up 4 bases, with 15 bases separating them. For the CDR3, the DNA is TGTGCCAGCAGATCAGCGGGTTTGAGCACTGAAGCTTTCTTT. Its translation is CASRSAGLSTEAFF.

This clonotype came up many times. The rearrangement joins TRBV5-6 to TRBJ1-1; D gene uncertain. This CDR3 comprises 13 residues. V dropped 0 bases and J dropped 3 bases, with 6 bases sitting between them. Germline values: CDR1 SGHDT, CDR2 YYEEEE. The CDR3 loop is CASSLATDTEAFF. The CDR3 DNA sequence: TGTGCCAGCAGCTTGGCGACGGACACTGAAGCTTTCTTT.

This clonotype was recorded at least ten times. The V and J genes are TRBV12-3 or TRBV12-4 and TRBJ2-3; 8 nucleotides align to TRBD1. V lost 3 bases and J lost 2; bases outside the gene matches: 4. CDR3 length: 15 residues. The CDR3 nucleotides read TGTGCCAGCAGTTTTATGGGACAGGACACAGATACGCAGTATTTT. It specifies CASSFMGQDTDTQYF.

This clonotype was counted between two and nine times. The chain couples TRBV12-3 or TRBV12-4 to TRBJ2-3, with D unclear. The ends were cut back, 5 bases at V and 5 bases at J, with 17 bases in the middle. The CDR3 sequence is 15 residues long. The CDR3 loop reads CASSTRWQIKDTQYF. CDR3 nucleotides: TGTGCCAGCAGTACCCGGTGGCAAATAAAAGATACGCAGTATTTT.

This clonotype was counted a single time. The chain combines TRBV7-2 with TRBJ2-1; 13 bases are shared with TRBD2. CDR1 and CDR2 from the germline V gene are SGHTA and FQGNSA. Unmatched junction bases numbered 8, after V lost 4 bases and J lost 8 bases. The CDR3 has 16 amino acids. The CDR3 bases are TGTGCCAGCAGCTCATGGACTAGCGGGGGAAGGGATGAGCAGTTCTTC. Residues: CASSSWTSGGRDEQFF.

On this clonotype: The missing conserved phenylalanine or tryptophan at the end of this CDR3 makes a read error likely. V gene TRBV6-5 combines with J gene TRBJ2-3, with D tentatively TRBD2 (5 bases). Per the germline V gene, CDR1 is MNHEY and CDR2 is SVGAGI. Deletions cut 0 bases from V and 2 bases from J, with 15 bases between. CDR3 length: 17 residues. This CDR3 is CASSYSSPRAPTDTQYL. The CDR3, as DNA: TGTGCCAGCAGTTACTCCTCTCCGAGGGCCCCCACAGATACGCAGTATCTT.

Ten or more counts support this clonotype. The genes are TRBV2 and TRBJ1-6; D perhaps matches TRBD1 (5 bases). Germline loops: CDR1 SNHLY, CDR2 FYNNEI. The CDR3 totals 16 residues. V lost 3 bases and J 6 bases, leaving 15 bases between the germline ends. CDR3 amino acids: CASSEIPGRINSPLHF. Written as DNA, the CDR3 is TGTGCCAGCAGTGAGATCCCGGGACGGATTAATTCACCCCTCCACTTT.

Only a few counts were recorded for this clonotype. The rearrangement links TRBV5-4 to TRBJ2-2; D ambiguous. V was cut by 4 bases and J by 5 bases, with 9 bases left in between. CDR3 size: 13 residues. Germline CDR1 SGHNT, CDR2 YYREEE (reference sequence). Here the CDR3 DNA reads TGTGCCAGCAGCGCGACACTTACCGGGGAGCTGTTTTTT. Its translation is CASSATLTGELFF.

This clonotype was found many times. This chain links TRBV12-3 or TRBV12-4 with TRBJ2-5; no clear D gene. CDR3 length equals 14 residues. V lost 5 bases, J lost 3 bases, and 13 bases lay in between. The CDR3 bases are TGTGCCAGCAGTCTCCACCTCGGAAAAGAGACCCAGTACTTC. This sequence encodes CASSLHLGKETQYF.

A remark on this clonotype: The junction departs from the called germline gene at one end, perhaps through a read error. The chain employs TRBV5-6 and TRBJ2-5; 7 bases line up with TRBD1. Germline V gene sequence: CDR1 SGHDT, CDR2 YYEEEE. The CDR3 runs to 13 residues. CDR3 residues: CASSIDREETQHF. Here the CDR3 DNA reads TGTGCCAGCAGCATAGACAGGGAAGAGACCCAGCACTTC.

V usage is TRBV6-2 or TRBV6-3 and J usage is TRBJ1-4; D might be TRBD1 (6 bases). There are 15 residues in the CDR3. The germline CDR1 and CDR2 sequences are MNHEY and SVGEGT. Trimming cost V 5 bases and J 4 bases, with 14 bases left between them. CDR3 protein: CASSNQDRLNEKLFF. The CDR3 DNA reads TGTGCCAGCAGTAACCAGGACAGACTTAATGAAAAACTGTTTTTT.

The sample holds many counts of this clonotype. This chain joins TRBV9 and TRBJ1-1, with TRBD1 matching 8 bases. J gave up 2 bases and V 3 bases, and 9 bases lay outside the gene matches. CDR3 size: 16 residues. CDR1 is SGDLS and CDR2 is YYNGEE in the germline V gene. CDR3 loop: CASSANPDRGNTEAFF. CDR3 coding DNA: TGTGCCAGCAGCGCTAATCCTGACAGGGGTAACACTGAAGCTTTCTTT.

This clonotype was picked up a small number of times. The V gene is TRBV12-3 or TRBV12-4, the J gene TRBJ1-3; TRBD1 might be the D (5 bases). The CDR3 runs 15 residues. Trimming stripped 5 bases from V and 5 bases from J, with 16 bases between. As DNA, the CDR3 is TGTGCCAGCAGTCCTTCCGGGACGGGAAGAAACACCATATATTTT. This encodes CASSPSGTGRNTIYF.

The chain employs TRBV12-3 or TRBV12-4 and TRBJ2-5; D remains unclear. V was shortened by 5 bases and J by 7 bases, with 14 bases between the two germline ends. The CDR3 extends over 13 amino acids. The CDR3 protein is CASSRPLTWTQYF. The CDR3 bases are TGTGCCAGCAGTAGGCCTTTAACCTGGACCCAGTACTTC.

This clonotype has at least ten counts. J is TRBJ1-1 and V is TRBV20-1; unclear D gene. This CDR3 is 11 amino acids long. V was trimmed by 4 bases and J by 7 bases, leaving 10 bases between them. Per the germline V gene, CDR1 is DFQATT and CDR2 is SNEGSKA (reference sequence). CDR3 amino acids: CSAKLLFEAFF. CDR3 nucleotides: TGCAGTGCTAAGTTGCTGTTTGAAGCTTTCTTT.

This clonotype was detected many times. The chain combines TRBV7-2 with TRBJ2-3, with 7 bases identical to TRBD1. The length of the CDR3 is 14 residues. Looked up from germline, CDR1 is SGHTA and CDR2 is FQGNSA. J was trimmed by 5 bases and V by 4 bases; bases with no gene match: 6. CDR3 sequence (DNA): TGTGCCAGCAGCTCGCTAGGGGGCGAAGATACGCAGTATTTT. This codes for CASSSLGGEDTQYF.

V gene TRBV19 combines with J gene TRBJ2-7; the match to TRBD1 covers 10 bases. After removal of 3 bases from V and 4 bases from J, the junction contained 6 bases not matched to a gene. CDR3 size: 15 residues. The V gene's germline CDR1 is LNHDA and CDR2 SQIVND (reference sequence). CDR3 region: CASSMGTGVLYEQYF. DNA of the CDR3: TGTGCCAGTAGTATGGGGACAGGGGTGTTATACGAGCAGTACTTC.

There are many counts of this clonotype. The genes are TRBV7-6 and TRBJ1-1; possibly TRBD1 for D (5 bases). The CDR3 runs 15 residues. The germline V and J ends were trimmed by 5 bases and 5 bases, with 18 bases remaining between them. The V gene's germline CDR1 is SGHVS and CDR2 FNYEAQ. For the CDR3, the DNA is TGTGCCAGCAGCGTAACACGAAACGGGGGGACTGAAGCTTTCTTT. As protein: CASSVTRNGGTEAFF.

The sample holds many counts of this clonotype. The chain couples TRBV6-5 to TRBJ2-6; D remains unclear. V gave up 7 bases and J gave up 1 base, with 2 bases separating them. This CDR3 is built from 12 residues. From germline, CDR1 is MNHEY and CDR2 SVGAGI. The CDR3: CASTSGANVLTF. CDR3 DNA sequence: TGTGCCAGCACTTCTGGGGCCAACGTCCTGACTTTC.

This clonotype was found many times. CDR3 nucleotide sequence: TGCAGCGTTGAAGATAATAGTCGCACGGCGGGCGAGCAGTACTTC. It specifies CSVEDNSRTAGEQYF. V is TRBV29-1 and J is TRBJ2-7; a possible D gene is TRBD2 (5 bases). The ends were cut back, 0 bases at V and 6 bases at J, with 18 bases in the middle. The CDR3 is 15 residues long. From germline, CDR1 is SQVTM and CDR2 ANQGSEA.

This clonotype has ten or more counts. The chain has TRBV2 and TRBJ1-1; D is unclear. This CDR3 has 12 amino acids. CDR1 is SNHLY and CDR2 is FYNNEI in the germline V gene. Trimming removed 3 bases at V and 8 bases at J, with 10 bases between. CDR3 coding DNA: TGTGCCAGCAGTGATTGGACTCTAGAAGCTTTCTTT. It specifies CASSDWTLEAFF. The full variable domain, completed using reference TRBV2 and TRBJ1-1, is EPEVTQTPSHQVTQMGQEVILRCVPISNHLYFYWYRQILGQKVEFLVSFYNNEISEKSEIFDDQFSVERPDGSNFTLKIRSTKLEDSAMYFCASSDWTLEAFFGQGTRLTVV.

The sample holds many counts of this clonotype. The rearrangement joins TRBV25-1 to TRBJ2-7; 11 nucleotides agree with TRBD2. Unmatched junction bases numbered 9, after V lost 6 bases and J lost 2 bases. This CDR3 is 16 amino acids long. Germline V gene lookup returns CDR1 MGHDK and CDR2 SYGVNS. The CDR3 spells CASRKLPLAGAYEQYF. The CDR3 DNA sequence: TGTGCCAGCAGAAAACTCCCACTAGCGGGAGCCTACGAGCAGTACTTC.

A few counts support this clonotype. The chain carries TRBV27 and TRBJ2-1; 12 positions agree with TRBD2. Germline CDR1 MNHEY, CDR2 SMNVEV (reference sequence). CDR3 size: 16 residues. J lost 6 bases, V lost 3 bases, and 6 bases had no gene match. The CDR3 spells CASSLTSGRTTNEQFF. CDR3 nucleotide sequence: TGTGCCAGCAGTTTGACTAGCGGGAGAACTACCAATGAGCAGTTCTTC.

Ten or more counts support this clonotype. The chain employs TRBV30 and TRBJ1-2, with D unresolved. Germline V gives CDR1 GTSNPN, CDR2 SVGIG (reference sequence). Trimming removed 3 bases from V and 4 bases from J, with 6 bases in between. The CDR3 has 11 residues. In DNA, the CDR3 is TGTGCCTGGAGCGAGATCTATGGCTACACCTTC. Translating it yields CAWSEIYGYTF.

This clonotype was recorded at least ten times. CDR3 sequence reads: CSVAVGGLGYEQYF. The CDR3 bases are TGCAGCGTTGCCGTCGGGGGGCTAGGGTACGAGCAGTACTTC. The chain has TRBV29-1 and TRBJ2-7, with a weak D call TRBD2 (7 bases). CDR1 SQVTM and CDR2 ANQGSEA come from the germline V gene. The CDR3 has 14 residues. Deletions cut 4 bases from V and 4 bases from J, with 17 bases between.

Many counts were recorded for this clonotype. The chain's CDR3 is CASSQAREGYEQYF. The CDR3 DNA sequence: TGCGCCAGCAGCCAAGCCAGGGAGGGCTACGAGCAGTACTTC. The rearrangement links TRBV4-3 to TRBJ2-7, with 7 nucleotides matching TRBD2. The CDR3 length is 14 residues. The V gene end was trimmed by 1 base and the J gene end by 3 bases; junction bases not matched to a gene: 3. CDR1 and CDR2 from the germline V gene are LGHNA and YSLEER.

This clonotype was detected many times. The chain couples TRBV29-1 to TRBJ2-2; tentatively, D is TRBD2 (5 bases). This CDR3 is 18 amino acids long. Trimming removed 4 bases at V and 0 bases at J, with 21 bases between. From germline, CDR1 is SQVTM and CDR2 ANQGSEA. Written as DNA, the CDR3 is TGCAGCGTTGGAGAGGTGTGGCTAGCCCGACCGAACACCGGGGAGCTGTTTTTT. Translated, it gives CSVGEVWLARPNTGELFF.